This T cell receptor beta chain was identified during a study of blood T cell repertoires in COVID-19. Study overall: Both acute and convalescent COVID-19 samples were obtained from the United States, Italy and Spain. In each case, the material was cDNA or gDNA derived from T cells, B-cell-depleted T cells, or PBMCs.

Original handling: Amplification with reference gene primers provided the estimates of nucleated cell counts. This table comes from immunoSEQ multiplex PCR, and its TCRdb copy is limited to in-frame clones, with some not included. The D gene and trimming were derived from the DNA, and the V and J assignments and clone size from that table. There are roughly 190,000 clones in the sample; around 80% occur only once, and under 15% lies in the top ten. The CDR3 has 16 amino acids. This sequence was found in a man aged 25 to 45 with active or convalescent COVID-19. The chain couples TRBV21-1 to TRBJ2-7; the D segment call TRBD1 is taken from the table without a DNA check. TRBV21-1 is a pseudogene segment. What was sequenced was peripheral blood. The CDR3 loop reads CASRDRGLSGSYEQYF. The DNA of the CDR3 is TGTGCCAGCAGGGACAGGGGGCTATCGGGGTCCTACGAGCAGTACTTC.